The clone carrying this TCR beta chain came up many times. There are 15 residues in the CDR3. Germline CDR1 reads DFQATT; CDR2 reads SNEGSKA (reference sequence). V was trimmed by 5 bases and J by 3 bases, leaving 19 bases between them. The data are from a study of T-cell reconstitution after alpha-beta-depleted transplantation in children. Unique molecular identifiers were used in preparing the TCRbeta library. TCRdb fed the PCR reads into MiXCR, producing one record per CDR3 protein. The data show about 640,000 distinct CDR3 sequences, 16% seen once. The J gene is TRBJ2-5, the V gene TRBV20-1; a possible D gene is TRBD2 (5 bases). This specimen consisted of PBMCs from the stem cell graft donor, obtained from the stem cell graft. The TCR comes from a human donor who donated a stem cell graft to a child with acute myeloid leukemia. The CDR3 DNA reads TGCAGTGCTCAGAAGGCGGACCACGGGGAAGAGACCCAGTACTTC. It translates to CSAQKADHGEETQYF.